The rows below give T cell receptor beta chains drawn from one sample of a study of STAT5B mutations in CD4+ large granular lymphocyte leukemia. Sequencing was performed with immunoSEQ multiplex PCR; in TCRdb, only in-frame clones are kept and a portion is missing. The sample gives about 48,000 clones, roughly two thirds of which show up once; roughly 1.4% is in the top ten. The sample comprised CD4+ T cells from blood buffy coats. These receptors all stem from a human donor in good health. Each CDR3 is given with its conserved first and last residue. A D gene is named only where the DNA matches it firmly. A clone size is listed for some rows: how often the clone was seen (once, few, many), or a class if it is expanded.

J gene: TRBJ2-6
V gene: TRBV19
D gene: TRBD1
clone size: NA
CDR3 protein: CASSTVMRGQSSGANVLTF
CDR3 DNA: TGTGCCAGTAGTACGGTAATGAGGGGGCAGAGCTCTGGGGCCAACGTCCTGACTTTC

J gene: TRBJ2-5
V gene: TRBV2
D gene: NA
clone size: NA
CDR3 protein: CASSAGAGETQYF
CDR3 DNA: TGTGCCAGCAGCGCGGGGGCGGGGGAGACCCAGTACTTC

J gene: TRBJ1-4
V gene: TRBV6-5
D gene: NA
clone size: NA
CDR3 protein: CASSYGGVDEKLFF
CDR3 DNA: TGTGCCAGCAGTTACGGGGGGGTGGATGAAAAACTGTTTTTT

J gene: TRBJ1-2
V gene: TRBV5-1
D gene: NA
clone size: NA
CDR3 protein: CASSPPEGSYGYTF
CDR3 DNA: TGCGCCAGCAGCCCTCCTGAGGGCTCTTATGGCTACACCTTC

J gene: TRBJ1-5
V gene: TRBV6-6
D gene: NA
clone size: NA
CDR3 protein: CASRKEGQGGQPQHF
CDR3 DNA: TGTGCCAGCAGAAAAGAGGGGCAAGGGGGTCAGCCCCAGCATTTT

J gene: TRBJ1-1
V gene: TRBV19
D gene: NA
clone size: few
CDR3 protein: CASTRGVNTEAFF
CDR3 DNA: TGTGCCAGTACGCGGGGAGTGAACACTGAAGCTTTCTTT

J gene: TRBJ1-5
V gene: TRBV5-1
D gene: NA
clone size: once
CDR3 protein: CASSLQPGGGRRQPQHF
CDR3 DNA: TGCGCCAGCAGCTTGCAACCTGGAGGGGGGCGACGGCAGCCCCAGCATTTT

J gene: TRBJ1-2
V gene: TRBV15
D gene: NA
clone size: NA
CDR3 protein: CATSRDDPWTAGLYGYTF
CDR3 DNA: TGTGCCACCAGCAGAGATGACCCCTGGACAGCGGGGCTGTATGGCTACACCTTC

J gene: TRBJ1-2
V gene: TRBV6-5
D gene: NA
clone size: NA
CDR3 protein: CASRTSGLQEGGYTF
CDR3 DNA: TGTGCCAGCAGGACATCGGGGCTTCAGGAGGGTGGCTACACCTTC

J gene: TRBJ2-1
V gene: TRBV5-1
D gene: NA
clone size: NA
CDR3 protein: CASSLGGQNEQFF
CDR3 DNA: TGCGCCAGCAGCTTGGGAGGACAGAATGAGCAGTTCTTC

J gene: TRBJ1-4
V gene: TRBV20-1
D gene: NA
clone size: NA
CDR3 protein: CSAMREKLFF
CDR3 DNA: TGCAGTGCTATGCGCGAAAAACTGTTTTTT

J gene: TRBJ1-3
V gene: TRBV19
D gene: NA
clone size: NA
CDR3 protein: CASSIRLSGNTIYF
CDR3 DNA: TGTGCCAGTAGTATCAGGCTCTCTGGAAACACCATATATTTT

J gene: TRBJ1-6
V gene: TRBV28
D gene: NA
clone size: few
CDR3 protein: CASSTTGSPLHF
CDR3 DNA: TGTGCCAGCAGTACTACAGGTTCACCCCTCCACTTT

J gene: TRBJ1-5
V gene: TRBV19
D gene: NA
clone size: NA
CDR3 protein: CASSMAGGNQPQHF
CDR3 DNA: TGTGCCAGTAGTATGGCGGGGGGCAATCAGCCCCAGCATTTT

J gene: TRBJ2-3
V gene: TRBV9
D gene: NA
clone size: once
CDR3 protein: CASSVPDTDTQYF
CDR3 DNA: TGTGCCAGCAGCGTGCCCGACACAGATACGCAGTATTTT

J gene: TRBJ2-3
V gene: TRBV7-9
D gene: NA
clone size: NA
CDR3 protein: CASSPIQGSSQYF
CDR3 DNA: TGTGCCAGCAGCCCTATCCAGGGGAGTTCGCAGTATTTT

J gene: TRBJ2-3
V gene: TRBV7-2
D gene: NA
clone size: NA
CDR3 protein: CASSLGYGTDTQYF
CDR3 DNA: TGTGCCAGCAGCTTAGGGTATGGCACAGATACGCAGTATTTT

J gene: TRBJ1-3
V gene: TRBV5-6
D gene: TRBD1
clone size: NA
CDR3 protein: CASSRLLQGAAGNTIYF
CDR3 DNA: TGTGCCAGCAGCCGACTCCTACAGGGGGCGGCTGGAAACACCATATATTTT

J gene: TRBJ1-1
V gene: TRBV5-1
D gene: NA
clone size: few
CDR3 protein: CASSRLEGNTEAFF
CDR3 DNA: TGCGCCAGCAGCCGATTAGAGGGTAACACTGAAGCTTTCTTT

J gene: TRBJ2-1
V gene: TRBV4-1
D gene: TRBD2
clone size: NA
CDR3 protein: CASSQDLGLAGVEQFF
CDR3 DNA: TGCGCCAGCAGCCAAGATCTTGGTCTAGCGGGGGTTGAGCAGTTCTTC

J gene: TRBJ2-1
V gene: TRBV30
D gene: NA
clone size: NA
CDR3 protein: CAWSVWGAKMYNEQFF
CDR3 DNA: TGTGCCTGGAGTGTCTGGGGGGCGAAAATGTACAATGAGCAGTTCTTC

J gene: TRBJ2-7
V gene: TRBV20-1
D gene: NA
clone size: NA
CDR3 protein: CSAVDSQEQYF
CDR3 DNA: TGCAGTGCGGTCGACAGTCAAGAGCAGTACTTC

J gene: TRBJ2-5
V gene: TRBV5-4
D gene: NA
clone size: few
CDR3 protein: CASSEAGQFLETQYF
CDR3 DNA: TGTGCCAGCAGCGAAGCGGGACAGTTCCTAGAGACCCAGTACTTC

J gene: TRBJ2-7
V gene: TRBV19
D gene: TRBD1
clone size: NA
CDR3 protein: CASSLGQDLSYEQYF
CDR3 DNA: TGTGCCAGTAGTCTCGGACAGGACCTATCCTACGAGCAGTACTTC

J gene: TRBJ2-3
V gene: TRBV5-6
D gene: TRBD2
clone size: NA
CDR3 protein: CASSMRGVAGRDTQYF
CDR3 DNA: TGTGCCAGCAGTATGCGAGGGGTAGCGGGGAGAGATACGCAGTATTTT

J gene: TRBJ1-2
V gene: TRBV7-2
D gene: TRBD1
clone size: NA
CDR3 protein: CASSRSDRESYTF
CDR3 DNA: TGTGCCAGCAGCCGATCGGACAGGGAGAGCTACACCTTC

J gene: TRBJ1-1
V gene: TRBV2
D gene: TRBD1
clone size: once
CDR3 protein: CASSDYGTGEAFF
CDR3 DNA: TGTGCCAGCAGTGATTATGGGACAGGGGAAGCTTTCTTT

J gene: TRBJ2-3
V gene: TRBV4-2
D gene: NA
clone size: NA
CDR3 protein: CASSGRGGGGTSTDTQYF
CDR3 DNA: TGTGCCAGCAGCGGGCGAGGAGGTGGAGGCACTAGCACAGATACGCAGTATTTT

J gene: TRBJ1-6
V gene: TRBV7-2
D gene: TRBD1
clone size: NA
CDR3 protein: CASSPPGDRANSPLHF
CDR3 DNA: TGTGCCAGCAGCCCGCCCGGGGACAGGGCTAATTCACCCCTCCACTTT

J gene: TRBJ1-1
V gene: TRBV5-5
D gene: TRBD1
clone size: NA
CDR3 protein: CASRWDRANTEAFF
CDR3 DNA: TGTGCCAGCAGGTGGGACAGGGCGAACACTGAAGCTTTCTTT

J gene: TRBJ2-5
V gene: TRBV19
D gene: TRBD1
clone size: NA
CDR3 protein: CASSGQGGETQYF
CDR3 DNA: TGTGCCAGTAGTGGACAGGGTGGGGAGACCCAGTACTTC

J gene: TRBJ2-5
V gene: TRBV4-2
D gene: NA
clone size: NA
CDR3 protein: CASSQHQQYQETQYF
CDR3 DNA: TGTGCCAGCAGCCAACACCAGCAGTACCAAGAGACCCAGTACTTC

J gene: TRBJ1-1
V gene: TRBV18
D gene: NA
clone size: NA
CDR3 protein: CASSPTTATNTEAFF
CDR3 DNA: TGTGCCAGCTCACCTACGACAGCCACGAACACTGAAGCTTTCTTT

J gene: TRBJ2-1
V gene: TRBV30
D gene: TRBD1
clone size: few
CDR3 protein: CAWSGTGYYNEQFF
CDR3 DNA: TGTGCCTGGAGTGGGACAGGATACTACAATGAGCAGTTCTTC

J gene: TRBJ1-4
V gene: TRBV5-6
D gene: NA
clone size: NA
CDR3 protein: CASSTYPNEKLFF
CDR3 DNA: TGTGCCAGCAGCACTTATCCCAATGAAAAACTGTTTTTT

J gene: TRBJ2-1
V gene: TRBV28
D gene: NA
clone size: NA
CDR3 protein: CASSSGTQGNEQFF
CDR3 DNA: TGTGCCAGCAGTTCCGGTACACAGGGTAATGAGCAGTTCTTC

J gene: TRBJ2-6
V gene: TRBV28
D gene: NA
clone size: NA
CDR3 protein: CASSPGYSGANVLTF
CDR3 DNA: TGTGCCAGCAGTCCCGGATACTCTGGGGCCAACGTCCTGACTTTC

J gene: TRBJ1-5
V gene: TRBV18
D gene: NA
clone size: few
CDR3 protein: CASSSTGGQPQHF
CDR3 DNA: TGTGCCAGCTCATCGACAGGCGGGCAGCCCCAGCATTTT

J gene: TRBJ2-5
V gene: TRBV10-2
D gene: NA
clone size: NA
CDR3 protein: CASSDWGPGETQYF
CDR3 DNA: TGCGCCAGCAGTGATTGGGGGCCGGGAGAGACCCAGTACTTC

J gene: TRBJ2-3
V gene: TRBV30
D gene: NA
clone size: NA
CDR3 protein: CAWRGVPGVDTDTQYF
CDR3 DNA: TGTGCCTGGAGAGGAGTCCCGGGGGTTGATACAGATACGCAGTATTTT

J gene: TRBJ2-7
V gene: TRBV20-1
D gene: NA
clone size: NA
CDR3 protein: CSALRGDEQYF
CDR3 DNA: TGCAGTGCTCTCCGCGGGGACGAGCAGTACTTC

J gene: TRBJ1-1
V gene: TRBV28
D gene: TRBD1
clone size: NA
CDR3 protein: CASTLQGVGTEAFF
CDR3 DNA: TGTGCCAGCACTTTACAGGGGGTTGGTACTGAAGCTTTCTTT

J gene: TRBJ2-1
V gene: TRBV21-1
D gene: NA
clone size: NA
CDR3 protein: CASSKAPKVGNEQFF
CDR3 DNA: TGTGCCAGCAGCAAAGCCCCCAAGGTGGGCAATGAGCAGTTCTTC

J gene: TRBJ2-7
V gene: TRBV5-6
D gene: TRBD1
clone size: NA
CDR3 protein: CASSQTGYNEQYF
CDR3 DNA: TGTGCCAGCAGCCAGACAGGGTACAACGAGCAGTACTTC

J gene: TRBJ1-2
V gene: TRBV7-9
D gene: TRBD1
clone size: NA
CDR3 protein: CASSFGQGSGGYTF
CDR3 DNA: TGTGCCAGCAGCTTTGGACAGGGTTCGGGTGGCTACACCTTC

J gene: TRBJ2-5
V gene: TRBV7-3
D gene: NA
clone size: NA
CDR3 protein: CASSGGHQETQYF
CDR3 DNA: TGTGCCAGCAGCGGAGGACACCAAGAGACCCAGTACTTC

J gene: TRBJ1-5
V gene: TRBV7-9
D gene: NA
clone size: few
CDR3 protein: CASSLASSQPQHF
CDR3 DNA: TGTGCCAGCAGCTTAGCGTCTAGTCAGCCCCAGCATTTT

J gene: TRBJ2-5
V gene: TRBV6-5
D gene: NA
clone size: NA
CDR3 protein: CASSYSGSETQYF
CDR3 DNA: TGTGCCAGCAGTTACTCGGGTAGCGAGACCCAGTACTTC

J gene: TRBJ1-6
V gene: TRBV30
D gene: NA
clone size: NA
CDR3 protein: CAWGGSQLVSPLHF
CDR3 DNA: TGTGCCTGGGGAGGGAGCCAATTAGTTTCACCCCTCCACTTT

J gene: TRBJ2-1
V gene: TRBV5-6
D gene: NA
clone size: NA
CDR3 protein: CASSLGGGDKAFF
CDR3 DNA: TGTGCCAGCAGCTTAGGGGGGGGCGACAAGGCGTTCTTC

J gene: TRBJ2-6
V gene: TRBV30
D gene: TRBD1
clone size: NA
CDR3 protein: CAWSAGGGGANVLTF
CDR3 DNA: TGTGCCTGGAGTGCAGGGGGTGGGGGGGCCAACGTCCTGACTTTC

J gene: TRBJ1-1
V gene: TRBV6-5
D gene: NA
clone size: few
CDR3 protein: CASQGNTEAFF
CDR3 DNA: TGTGCCAGCCAGGGGAACACTGAAGCTTTCTTT

J gene: TRBJ1-1
V gene: TRBV6-5
D gene: NA
clone size: NA
CDR3 protein: CASTKRENTEAFF
CDR3 DNA: TGTGCCAGCACCAAACGGGAGAACACTGAAGCTTTCTTT

J gene: TRBJ2-1
V gene: TRBV29-1
D gene: TRBD2
clone size: NA
CDR3 protein: CSVESSGIREQFF
CDR3 DNA: TGCAGCGTTGAATCTAGCGGAATTCGAGAGCAGTTCTTC

J gene: TRBJ2-6
V gene: TRBV19
D gene: NA
clone size: few
CDR3 protein: CASSPSVTGANVLTF
CDR3 DNA: TGTGCCAGTAGTCCTTCCGTTACTGGGGCCAACGTCCTGACTTTC